This T cell receptor beta chain is drawn from a study of response to subunit inactivated influenza vaccine (dated by TCRdb to between 2018 and 2020). Regarding the study in general: The study used deep quantitative T cell receptor repertoire profiling to track responses to a trivalent subunit inactivated influenza vaccine. The paper's findings and limits, for the study overall: The authors suggested that each seasonal influenza vaccination may recruit only a limited number of new T cells.

This clonotype has a handful of counts. Its specific antigen is unknown. No base-level quality is on record; no much larger clone is a single base apart. V and J are trimmed by 8 bases and 0 bases, and the gene matches miss 8 bases of the junction. CDR3 length: 16 amino acids, cysteine to phenylalanine. The only DNA kept is the CDR3, 48 bases in frame from the first base. The germline V gene specifies SGHVS as CDR1 and FNYEAQ as CDR2. The method behind the library was RT-PCR. These reads were obtained on an Illumina HiSeq 2500. TCRdb ran its own pipeline on the public reads, namely fastp trimming at Q25 and MiXCR clone calling, and kept in-frame beta chains. A single entry per CDR3 protein holds the most common genes and DNA from its merged rows. For this sample there are around 500,000 distinct CDR3 sequences; about a tenth appear just once. The ten largest account for roughly 12% of the sample. This specimen's time point label, per the study, means: approximately 47 days after influenza vaccine administration.

Rearrangement joined TRBV7-6 to TRBJ2-1, with TRBD2 matching 9 junction bases. Specimen: PBMCs from blood, collected roughly 47 days after vaccination. The clonotype comes from a man between 50 and 59 years old who received an inactivated influenza vaccine. Donor details come from another sample of the same person, matched by shared clones. DNA sequence: TGTGCCAGCTTAAAGAGTAGCGGGAGCTCCTACAATGAGCAGTTCTTC. It encodes CASLKSSGSSYNEQFF.